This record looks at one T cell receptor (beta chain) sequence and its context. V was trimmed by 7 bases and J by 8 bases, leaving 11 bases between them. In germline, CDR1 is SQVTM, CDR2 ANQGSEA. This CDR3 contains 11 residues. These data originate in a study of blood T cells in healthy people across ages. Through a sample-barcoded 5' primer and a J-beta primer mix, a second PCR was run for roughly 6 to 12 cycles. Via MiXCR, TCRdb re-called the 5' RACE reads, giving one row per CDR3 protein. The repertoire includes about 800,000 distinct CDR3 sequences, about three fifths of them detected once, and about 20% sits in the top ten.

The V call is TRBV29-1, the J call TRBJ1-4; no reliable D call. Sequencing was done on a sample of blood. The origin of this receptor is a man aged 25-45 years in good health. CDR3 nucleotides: TGCAGCGCCCGCTACGGGGAAAAACTGTTTTTT. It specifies CSARYGEKLFF.